Sequencing of this TCR beta chain was carried out in a study of blood T cell repertoires in COVID-19. Study at large: The study drew acute and convalescent COVID-19 samples from the United States, Italy and Spain. The cDNA or gDNA used as material had been derived from T cells, B-cell-depleted T cells, or PBMCs.

The CDR3 is 12 residues long. Deletions cut 3 bases from V and 2 bases from J, with 4 bases between. The germline gives CDR1 SNHLY, CDR2 FYNNEI. This clone showed up just once. Repertoires were generated with immunoSEQ multiplex PCR, while TCRdb's copy carries only in-frame clones and drops some. The sample consists of 250,000 or so clones, approximately 90% of them appearing once. Sequenced sample: peripheral blood. The clonotype comes from a young man with active or convalescent COVID-19. This chain links TRBV2 with TRBJ2-5; D remains unclear. In nucleotides, the CDR3 is TGTGCCAGCAGTGACAATCAAGAGACCCAGTACTTC. This gives the protein CASSDNQETQYF.